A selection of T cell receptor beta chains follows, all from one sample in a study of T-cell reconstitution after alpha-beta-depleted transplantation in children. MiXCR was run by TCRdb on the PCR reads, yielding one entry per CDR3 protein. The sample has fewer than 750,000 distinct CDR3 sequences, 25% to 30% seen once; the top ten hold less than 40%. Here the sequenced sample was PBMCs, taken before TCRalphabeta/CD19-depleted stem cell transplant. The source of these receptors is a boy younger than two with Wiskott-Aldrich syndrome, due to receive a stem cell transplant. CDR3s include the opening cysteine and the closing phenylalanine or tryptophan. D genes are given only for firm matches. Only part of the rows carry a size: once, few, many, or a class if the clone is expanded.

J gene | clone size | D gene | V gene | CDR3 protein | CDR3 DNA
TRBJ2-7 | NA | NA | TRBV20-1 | CSARELQTYEQYF | TGCAGTGCTAGAGAACTACAGACCTACGAGCAGTACTTC
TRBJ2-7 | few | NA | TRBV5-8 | CASSLRYTGQGPTYEQYF | TGTGCCAGCAGCTTGCGGTATACGGGACAAGGCCCTACCTACGAGCAGTACTTC
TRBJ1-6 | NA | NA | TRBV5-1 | CASSLRGLSSYNSPLHF | TGCGCCAGCAGCTTGAGAGGGCTAAGCTCCTATAATTCACCCCTCCACTTT
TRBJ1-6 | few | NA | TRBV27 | CASTSGVGSPLHF | TGTGCCAGCACGTCCGGGGTAGGCTCACCCCTCCACTTT
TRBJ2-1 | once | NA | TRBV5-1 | CASSLVFGYEQFF | TGCGCCAGCAGCTTGGTTTTCGGGTATGAGCAGTTCTTC
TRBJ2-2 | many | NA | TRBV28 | CASSLTYTGELFF | TGTGCCAGCAGTTTAACATACACCGGGGAGCTGTTTTTT
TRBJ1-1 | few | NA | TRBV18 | CASSPQGWDTEAFF | TGTGCCAGCTCACCACAGGGATGGGACACTGAAGCTTTCTTT
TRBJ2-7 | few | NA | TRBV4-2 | CASSQAEGREQYF | TGTGCCAGCAGCCAAGCTGAAGGGCGGGAGCAGTACTTC
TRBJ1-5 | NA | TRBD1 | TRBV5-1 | CASSPGTGHSSNQPQHF | TGCGCCAGCAGCCCCGGGACAGGGCATAGTAGCAATCAGCCCCAGCATTTT
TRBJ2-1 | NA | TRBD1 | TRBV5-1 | CASSLGGGSRNEQFF | TGCGCCAGCAGCTTGGGAGGGGGCAGCCGGAATGAGCAGTTCTTC
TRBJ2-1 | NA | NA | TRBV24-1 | CATSDTQGNEQFF | TGTGCCACCAGTGATACTCAGGGAAATGAGCAGTTCTTC
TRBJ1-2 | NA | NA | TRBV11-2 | CASSLGAGVGYTF | TGTGCCAGCAGCTTAGGTGCGGGCGTGGGCTACACCTTC
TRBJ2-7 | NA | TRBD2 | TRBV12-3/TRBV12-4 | CASSIGLAGLPEQYF | TGTGCCAGCAGTATAGGACTAGCGGGATTGCCGGAGCAGTACTTC
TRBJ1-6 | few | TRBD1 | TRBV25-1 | CASSETGRNSPLHF | TGTGCCAGCAGTGAGACAGGGAGAAATTCACCCCTCCACTTT
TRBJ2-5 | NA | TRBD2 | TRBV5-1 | CASSLASGRTETQYF | TGCGCCAGCAGCCTGGCTAGCGGGAGAACGGAGACCCAGTACTTC
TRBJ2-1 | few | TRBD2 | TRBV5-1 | CASSWSGRADEQFF | TGCGCCAGCAGCTGGAGCGGGAGGGCCGATGAGCAGTTCTTC
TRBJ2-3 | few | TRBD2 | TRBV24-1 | CATSDPSGRATDTQYF | TGTGCCACCAGTGATCCTAGCGGGAGGGCCACAGATACGCAGTATTTT
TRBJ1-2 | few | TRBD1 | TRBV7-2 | CASSLGRQGGIRGGYTF | TGTGCCAGCAGCTTAGGCAGACAGGGGGGTATTCGGGGTGGCTACACCTTC
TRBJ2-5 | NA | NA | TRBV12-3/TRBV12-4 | CASSLKLRGQETQYF | TGTGCCAGCAGTTTAAAATTACGGGGCCAAGAGACCCAGTACTTC
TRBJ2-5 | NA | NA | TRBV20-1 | CSAPPFRGIRETQYF | TGCAGTGCTCCTCCTTTTAGAGGCATTAGAGAGACCCAGTACTTC
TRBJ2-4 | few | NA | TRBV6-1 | CASSGFWAAKNIQYF | TGTGCCAGCAGTGGTTTCTGGGCGGCCAAAAACATTCAGTACTTC
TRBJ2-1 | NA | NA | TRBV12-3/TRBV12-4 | CASTVFLKGEQFF | TGTGCCAGCACCGTATTCTTAAAGGGAGAGCAGTTCTTC
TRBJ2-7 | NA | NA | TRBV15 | CATSRVRIGSYEQYF | TGTGCCACCAGCAGAGTCAGGATAGGCTCCTACGAGCAGTACTTC
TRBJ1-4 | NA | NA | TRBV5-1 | CASSLESAPSEKLFF | TGCGCCAGCAGCTTGGAGTCGGCCCCTTCTGAAAAACTGTTTTTT
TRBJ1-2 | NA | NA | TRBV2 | CASSEAGRNYGYTF | TGTGCCAGCAGTGAAGCGGGACGAAACTATGGCTACACCTTC
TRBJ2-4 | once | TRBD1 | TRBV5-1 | CASSLGQGVAKNIQYF | TGCGCCAGCAGCTTGGGGCAGGGGGTGGCCAAAAACATTCAGTACTTC
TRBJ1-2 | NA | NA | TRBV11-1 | CASSLIQPGQSINYGYTF | TGTGCCAGCAGCCTTATACAACCGGGACAATCCATTAACTATGGCTACACCTTC
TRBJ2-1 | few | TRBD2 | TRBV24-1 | CATSDRRASTSGRAREQFF | TGTGCCACCAGTGACCGTCGGGCCTCCACTAGCGGGAGGGCCCGTGAGCAGTTCTTC
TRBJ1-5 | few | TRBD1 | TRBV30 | CAWSDRGQQPQHF | TGTGCCTGGAGTGACAGGGGGCAGCAGCCCCAGCATTTT
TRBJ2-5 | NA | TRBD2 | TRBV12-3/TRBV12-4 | CASSTGTSGQETQYF | TGTGCCAGCAGTACCGGGACTAGCGGGCAAGAGACCCAGTACTTC
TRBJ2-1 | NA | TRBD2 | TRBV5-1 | CASSLPAGGVNEQFF | TGCGCCAGCAGCTTGCCAGCGGGAGGGGTCAATGAGCAGTTCTTC
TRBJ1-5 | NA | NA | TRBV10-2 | CASSESGLSGQPQHF | TGCGCCAGCAGTGAGTCGGGTCTATCGGGGCAGCCCCAGCATTTT
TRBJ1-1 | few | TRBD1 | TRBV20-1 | CSARATGKLNTEAFF | TGCAGTGCTAGAGCGACAGGGAAATTGAACACTGAAGCTTTCTTT
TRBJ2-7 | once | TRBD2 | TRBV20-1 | CSASHSGSSYEQYF | TGCAGTGCTAGTCATAGCGGGAGCTCCTACGAGCAGTACTTC
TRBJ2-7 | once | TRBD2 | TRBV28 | CASSLPRAGGSYEQYF | TGTGCCAGCAGCCTTCCGAGAGCGGGAGGTTCCTACGAGCAGTACTTC
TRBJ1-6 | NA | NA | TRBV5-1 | CASSFASPYNSPLHF | TGCGCCAGCAGCTTCGCCAGCCCCTATAATTCACCCCTCCACTTT
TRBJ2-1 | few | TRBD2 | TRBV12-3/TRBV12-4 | CASSQGGRPYNEQFF | TGTGCCAGCAGTCAGGGCGGGAGGCCCTACAATGAGCAGTTCTTC
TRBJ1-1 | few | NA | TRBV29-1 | CSVPGPRNTEAFF | TGCAGCGTACCGGGACCGCGGAACACTGAAGCTTTCTTT
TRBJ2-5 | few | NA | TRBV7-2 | CASSFNPIQETQYF | TGTGCCAGCAGCTTCAACCCCATACAAGAGACCCAGTACTTC
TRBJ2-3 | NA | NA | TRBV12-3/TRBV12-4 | CASTLAARSTDTQYF | TGTGCCAGCACCCTAGCTGCTAGAAGCACAGATACGCAGTATTTT
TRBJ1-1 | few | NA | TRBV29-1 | CSVVGAKKGNTEAFF | TGCAGCGTTGTAGGGGCCAAAAAAGGGAACACTGAAGCTTTCTTT
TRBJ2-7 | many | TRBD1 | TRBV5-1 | CASSLRDSGDEQYF | TGCGCCAGCAGCCTCCGGGACAGTGGGGACGAGCAGTACTTC
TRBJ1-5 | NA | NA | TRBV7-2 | CASSLSRTDQPQHF | TGTGCCAGCAGCTTATCGAGGACAGATCAGCCCCAGCATTTT
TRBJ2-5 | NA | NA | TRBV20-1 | CSAGRQETQYF | TGCAGTGCTGGTCGCCAAGAGACCCAGTACTTC
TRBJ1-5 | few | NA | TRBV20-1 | CSAGTDSNQPQHF | TGCAGTGCTGGGACGGATAGCAATCAGCCCCAGCATTTT
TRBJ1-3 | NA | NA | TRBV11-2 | CASSHPGLKIGNTIYF | TGTGCCAGCAGCCACCCGGGACTGAAGATTGGAAACACCATATATTTT
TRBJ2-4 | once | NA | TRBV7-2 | CASSAQTLAKNIQYF | TGTGCCAGCAGCGCTCAGACGTTAGCCAAAAACATTCAGTACTTC
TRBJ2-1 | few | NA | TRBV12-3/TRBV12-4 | CASSFPGNNEQFF | TGTGCCAGCAGTTTCCCTGGCAACAATGAGCAGTTCTTC
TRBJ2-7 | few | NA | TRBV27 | CASSSPGRRSYEQYF | TGTGCCAGCAGTTCGCCGGGACGGAGATCCTACGAGCAGTACTTC
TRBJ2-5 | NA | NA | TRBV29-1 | CSVEKGLQETQYF | TGCAGCGTTGAAAAGGGACTCCAAGAGACCCAGTACTTC
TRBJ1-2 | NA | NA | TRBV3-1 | CASSQQSYYYGYTF | TGTGCCAGCAGCCAACAATCCTATTACTATGGCTACACCTTC
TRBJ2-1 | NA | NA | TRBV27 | CASSTSTGNEQFF | NA
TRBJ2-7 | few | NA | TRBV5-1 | CASSLTRGRGEQYF | TGCGCCAGCAGCTTGACCAGGGGTAGGGGTGAGCAGTACTTC
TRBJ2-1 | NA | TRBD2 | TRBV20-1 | CSARIVSGRPLLYNEQFF | TGCAGTGCTAGGATCGTTAGCGGGAGGCCCCTCCTTTACAATGAGCAGTTCTTC